The 22 T cell receptor beta chains below all came from one sample that was sequenced in a study of blood T cell repertoires in COVID-19. Profiled with immunoSEQ multiplex PCR; TCRdb holds only in-frame clones, not every one. The table has about 47,000 clones, 80% to 90% seen once. The sequenced sample consisted of peripheral blood. These receptors originate from a human donor with active COVID-19. The donor label of this sample is uncertain.

V and J are TRBV7-9 and TRBJ2-3; D gene uncertain. The CDR3 runs to 14 residues. Germline V gives CDR1 SEHNR, CDR2 FQNEAQ (reference sequence). Deletions cut 5 bases from V and 0 bases from J, with 9 bases between. The CDR3, as DNA: TGTGCCAGCAGCCCCGGTAGCAGCACAGATACGCAGTATTTT. The encoded protein is CASSPGSSTDTQYF.

This chain connects TRBV9 to TRBJ2-6, with 8 bases aligning to TRBD1. The V segment lost 0 bases and the J segment 11 bases; nucleotides outside the gene matches: 10. The CDR3 runs to 16 residues. In germline, CDR1 is SGDLS, CDR2 YYNGEE. The CDR3 region is CASSVGFGTGIHVLTF. DNA of the CDR3: TGTGCCAGCAGCGTAGGATTCGGGACAGGTATTCACGTCCTGACTTTC.

The gene calls are TRBV5-1 and TRBJ2-1, with 12 positions matching TRBD2. After removal of 4 bases from V and 14 bases from J, the junction contained 19 bases not matched to a gene. The CDR3 loop spans 17 amino acids. Germline values: CDR1 SGHRS, CDR2 YFSETQ. The CDR3 reads CASSPDPASGGVGGKFF. The CDR3 DNA reads TGCGCCAGCAGCCCCGACCCAGCTAGCGGGGGGGTCGGGGGAAAGTTCTTC.

This clone was observed a handful of times. This chain connects TRBV7-6 to TRBJ2-2; 9 bases agree with TRBD2. The CDR3 sequence is 20 residues long. Unmatched junction bases numbered 23, after V lost 7 bases and J lost 5 bases. Germline V gives CDR1 SGHVS, CDR2 FNYEAQ. The CDR3 region has the DNA TGTGCCAGCATCTCGGGGGGCAGCGGGAGGACCCCGGGAGGTACCGGGGAGCTGTTTTTT. Translated: CASISGGSGRTPGGTGELFF. Filled out from reference TRBV7-6 and TRBJ2-2, the complete variable domain reads GAGVSQSPRYKVTKRGQDVALRCDPISGHVSLYWYRQALGQGPEFLTYFNYEAQQDKSGLPNDRFSAERPEGSISTLTIQRTEQRDSAMYRCASISGGSGRTPGGTGELFFGEGSRLTVL.

The sample holds a few counts of this clone. The J gene is TRBJ2-2, the V gene TRBV4-1, with 11 bases matching TRBD2. CDR1 and CDR2 from the germline V gene are MGHRA and YSYEKL. Losses at the gene ends were 4 bases for V and 6 bases for J; bases not matched to a gene: 4. CDR3 length equals 15 residues. This CDR3 reads CASSLSGGAAGELFF. DNA for the CDR3: TGCGCCAGCAGCCTTAGCGGGGGGGCAGCCGGGGAGCTGTTTTTT.

This clone was observed a few times. The rearrangement uses TRBV2 and TRBJ2-7; TRBD1 matches 7 bases. V trimming: 6 bases; J trimming: 7 bases; junction bases outside the gene matches: 6. Germline loops: CDR1 SNHLY, CDR2 FYNNEI. The CDR3 has 12 amino acids. Here the CDR3 reads CASRYPGGEQYF. CDR3 DNA: TGTGCCAGCAGATACCCAGGGGGAGAGCAGTACTTC.

With respect to this clone: This sample includes further DNA sequences coding for the same CDR3. The rearrangement joins TRBV7-2 to TRBJ2-1, with TRBD2 matching 8 bases. The germline CDR1 and CDR2 sequences are SGHTA and FQGNSA. This CDR3 spans 14 amino acids. V shed 5 bases and J 3 bases; nucleotides not matched to a gene: 3. This CDR3 is CASSPGTSYNEQFF. The CDR3 DNA reads TGTGCCAGCAGCCCAGGGACTAGCTACAATGAGCAGTTCTTC.

This rearrangement joins TRBV7-3 to TRBJ2-1, with TRBD1 matching 9 bases. The CDR3 is 17 amino acids. CDR1 SGHTA and CDR2 FQGTGA come from the germline V gene. Unmatched junction bases numbered 13, after V lost 4 bases and J lost 6 bases. Here the CDR3 reads CASSSDDGTGSSNEQFF. CDR3 nucleotides: TGTGCCAGCAGCTCGGACGACGGGACAGGGAGCAGCAATGAGCAGTTCTTC.

This clone was recorded once. The DNA for the CDR3 is TGCGCCAGCAGCCTGGCGCGGGGGAGTGCAGATACGCAGTATTTT. It translates to CASSLARGSADTQYF. This chain joins TRBV5-1 and TRBJ2-3, with 7 bases identical to TRBD2. This CDR3 contains 15 residues. V gave up 4 bases and J gave up 4 bases; unmatched junction bases: 9. Germline CDR1 is SGHRS and CDR2 is YFSETQ.

The chain couples TRBV5-1 to TRBJ1-2; no clear D gene. V lost 0 bases to trimming and J lost 3 bases, with 6 bases between them. The CDR3 is 13 residues long. The germline V gene encodes CDR1 SGHRS and CDR2 YFSETQ. The CDR3 sequence: CASSLGAYYGYTF. The CDR3 DNA is TGCGCCAGCAGCTTGGGGGCCTACTATGGCTACACCTTC.

This rearrangement joins TRBV5-1 to TRBJ2-3; TRBD2 matches at 7 bases. With 0 bases clipped from V and 0 bases from J, the junction kept 10 bases outside the gene matches. CDR1 is SGHRS and CDR2 is YFSETQ in the germline V gene. This CDR3 is built from 18 residues. This CDR3 is CASSLDEGGKPSTDTQYF. The CDR3 DNA is TGCGCCAGCAGCTTGGATGAGGGAGGGAAACCTAGCACAGATACGCAGTATTTT.

A remark on this clone: This specimen includes other DNA sequences encoding the same CDR3. The gene calls are TRBV7-9 and TRBJ1-4; D perhaps matches TRBD1 (5 bases). The CDR3 runs to 14 residues. Germline CDR1 SEHNR, CDR2 FQNEAQ (reference sequence). The V end lost 2 bases, the J end lost 4 bases, and 8 bases lay between the germline ends. The CDR3 region is CASSLRQGNEKLFF. DNA of the CDR3: TGTGCCAGCAGCTTACGTCAGGGTAATGAAAAACTGTTTTTT.

V gene TRBV19 combines with J gene TRBJ1-3; perhaps TRBD1 as D (5 bases). The V end lost 3 bases, the J end lost 1 base, and 10 bases lay between the germline ends. Germline values: CDR1 LNHDA, CDR2 SQIVND (reference sequence). The CDR3 has 15 residues. The chain's CDR3 is CASSIIRDSGNTIYF. In nucleotides, the CDR3 is TGTGCCAGTAGTATTATCAGGGATTCTGGAAACACCATATATTTT.

V usage is TRBV28 and J usage is TRBJ1-1; possible D gene TRBD1, 5 bases. The germline V gene has CDR1 MDHEN and CDR2 SYDVKM. Trimming took 2 bases from V and 4 from J, leaving 14 bases between them. This CDR3 comprises 15 residues. The CDR3 DNA is TGTGCCAGCAGTTTAATGGCAGGGTGGGGCACTGAAGCTTTCTTT. The encoded protein is CASSLMAGWGTEAFF.

The J gene is TRBJ1-1, the V gene TRBV3-1 (or the pseudogene TRBV3-2); a possible D gene is TRBD1 (6 bases). CDR1 is LGHDT, CDR2 YNNKEL, per germline (reference sequence). This CDR3 is built from 16 residues. Trimming cost V 2 bases and J 6 bases, with 19 bases left between them. For the CDR3, the DNA is TGTGCCAGCAGCCAAAAGGGGGGGTCTTCGGGATCTGAAGCTTTCTTT. Its translation is CASSQKGGSSGSEAFF.

The table lists this clone with a count of one. The rearrangement uses TRBV9 and TRBJ1-5, with TRBD1 matching 8 bases. The CDR3 covers 15 residues. Germline-derived CDR1 and CDR2 are SGDLS and YYNGEE. Unmatched junction bases numbered 6, after V lost 0 bases and J lost 7 bases. For the CDR3, the DNA is TGTGCCAGCAGCGTAGACGACAGGGGATTACAGCCCCAGCATTTT. It encodes CASSVDDRGLQPQHF.

This sequence joins TRBV10-2 and TRBJ1-3; D unresolved. The germline V and J ends were trimmed by 8 bases and 2 bases, with 10 bases remaining between them. The CDR3 runs to 13 residues. The V gene's germline CDR1 is WSHSY and CDR2 SAAADI. As DNA, the CDR3 is TGCGCCAGCCGTCCCGGGGCTGGAAACACCATATATTTT. Translating it yields CASRPGAGNTIYF.

The chain combines TRBV30 with TRBJ1-5, with D possibly matching TRBD1 (6 bases). The germline V gene has CDR1 GTSNPN and CDR2 SVGIG (reference sequence). The CDR3 consists of 15 residues. V lost 0 bases and J lost 7, with 16 bases in between. The CDR3 DNA reads TGTGCCTGGAGTGTACGGGGGGCGAGTGGGCAGCCCCAGCATTTT. This codes for CAWSVRGASGQPQHF.

The chain couples TRBV11-2 to TRBJ2-3, with unresolved D. Germline V gene data show CDR1 as SGHAT and CDR2 as FQNNGV. Trimming removed 4 bases at V and 4 bases at J, with 12 bases between. CDR3 length: 14 amino acids. As DNA, the CDR3 is TGTGCCAGCAGCTCCGACTTCTTCCCAGATACGCAGTATTTT. Encoded protein: CASSSDFFPDTQYF.

The CDR3 is CASSFRAGSNQPQHF. CDR3 nucleotide sequence: TGTGCCAGCAGCTTTCGGGCGGGTAGCAATCAGCCCCAGCATTTT. V usage is TRBV7-8 and J usage is TRBJ1-5; D gene unclear. Germline lookup yields CDR1 SGHVS and CDR2 FQNEAQ. V lost 3 bases to trimming and J lost 0 bases, with 9 bases between them. The CDR3 length is 15 residues.

The V gene is TRBV12-3 or TRBV12-4, the J gene TRBJ1-2; D not certain. The CDR3 covers 13 residues. V lost 2 bases and J 4 bases, leaving 8 bases between the germline ends. The CDR3 loop reads CASSLRQVYGYTF. CDR3 sequence (DNA): TGTGCCAGCAGTTTAAGGCAGGTCTATGGCTACACCTTC.

The rearrangement links TRBV11-2 to TRBJ2-5; 8 nucleotides line up with TRBD1. V lost 2 bases to trimming and J lost 4 bases; unmatched junction nucleotides: 12. CDR1 is SGHAT, CDR2 FQNNGV, per germline. This CDR3 is 17 amino acids long. The CDR3 DNA follows: TGTGCCAGCAGCTTAACTCCTCGGACAGGGCGAGGAGAGACCCAGTACTTC. It encodes CASSLTPRTGRGETQYF.